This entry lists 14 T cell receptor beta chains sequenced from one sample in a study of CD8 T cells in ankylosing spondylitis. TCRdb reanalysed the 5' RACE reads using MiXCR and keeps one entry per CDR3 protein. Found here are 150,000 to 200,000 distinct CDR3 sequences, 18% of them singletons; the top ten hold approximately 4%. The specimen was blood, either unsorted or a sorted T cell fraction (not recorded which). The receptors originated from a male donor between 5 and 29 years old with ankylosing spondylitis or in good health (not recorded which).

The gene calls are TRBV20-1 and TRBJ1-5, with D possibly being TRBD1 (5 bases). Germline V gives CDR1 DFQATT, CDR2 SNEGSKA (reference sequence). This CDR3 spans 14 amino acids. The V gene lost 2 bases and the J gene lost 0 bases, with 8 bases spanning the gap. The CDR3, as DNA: TGCAGTGCTAGACAACAGGATAGCAATCAGCCCCAGCATTTT. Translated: CSARQQDSNQPQHF.

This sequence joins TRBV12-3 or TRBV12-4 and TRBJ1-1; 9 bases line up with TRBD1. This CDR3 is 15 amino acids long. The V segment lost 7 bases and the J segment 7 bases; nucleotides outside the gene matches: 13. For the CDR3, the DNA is TGTGCCAGCAACCTGATCATCCGGGACAGGGATGAAGCTTTCTTT. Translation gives CASNLIIRDRDEAFF.

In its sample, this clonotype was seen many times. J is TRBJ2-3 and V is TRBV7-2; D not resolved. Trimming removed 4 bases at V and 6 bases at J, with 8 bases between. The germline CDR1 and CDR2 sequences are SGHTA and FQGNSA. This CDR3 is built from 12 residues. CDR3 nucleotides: TGTGCCAGCAGCTCGGACGGGGATACGCAGTATTTT. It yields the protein CASSSDGDTQYF.

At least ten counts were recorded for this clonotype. This CDR3 is CSVDPGTDTQYF. Written as DNA, the CDR3 is TGCAGCGTTGACCCCGGCACAGATACGCAGTATTTT. This chain connects TRBV29-1 to TRBJ2-3; no reliable D call. The germline V and J ends were trimmed by 3 bases and 1 base, with 5 bases remaining between them. This CDR3 has 12 amino acids. Germline assignment: CDR1 SQVTM and CDR2 ANQGSEA.

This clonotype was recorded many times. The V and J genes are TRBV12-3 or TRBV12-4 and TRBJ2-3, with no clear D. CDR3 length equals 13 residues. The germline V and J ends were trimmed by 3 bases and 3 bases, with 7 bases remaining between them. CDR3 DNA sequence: TGTGCCAGCAGTTTTTTTAGGACAGATACGCAGTATTTT. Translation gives CASSFFRTDTQYF.

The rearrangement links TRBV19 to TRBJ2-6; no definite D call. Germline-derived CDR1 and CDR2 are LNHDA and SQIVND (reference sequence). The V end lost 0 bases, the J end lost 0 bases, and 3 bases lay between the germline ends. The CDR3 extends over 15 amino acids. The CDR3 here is CASSIDLSGANVLTF. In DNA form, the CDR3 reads TGTGCCAGTAGTATAGACCTCTCTGGGGCCAACGTCCTGACTTTC.

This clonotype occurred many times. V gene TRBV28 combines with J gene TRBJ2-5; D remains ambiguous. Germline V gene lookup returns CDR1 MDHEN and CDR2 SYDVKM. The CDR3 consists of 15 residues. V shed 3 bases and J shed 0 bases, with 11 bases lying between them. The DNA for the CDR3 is TGTGCCAGCAGTTTGGTCTCGGCGGACCAAGAGACCCAGTACTTC. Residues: CASSLVSADQETQYF.

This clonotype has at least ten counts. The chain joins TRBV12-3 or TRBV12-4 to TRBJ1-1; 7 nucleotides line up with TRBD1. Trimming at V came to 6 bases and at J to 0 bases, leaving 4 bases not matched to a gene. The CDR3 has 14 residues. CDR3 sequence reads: CASRQGDLNTEAFF. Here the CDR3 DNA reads TGTGCCAGCAGGCAGGGGGACCTGAACACTGAAGCTTTCTTT.

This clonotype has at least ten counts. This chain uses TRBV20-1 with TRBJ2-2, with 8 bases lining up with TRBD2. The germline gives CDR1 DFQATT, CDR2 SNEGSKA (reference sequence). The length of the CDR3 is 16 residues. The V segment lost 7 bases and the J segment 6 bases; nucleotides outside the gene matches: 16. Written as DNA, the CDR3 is TGCAGTGTACCAACGGTTGAGCGGGAGTTCGCCGGGGAGCTGTTTTTT. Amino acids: CSVPTVEREFAGELFF.

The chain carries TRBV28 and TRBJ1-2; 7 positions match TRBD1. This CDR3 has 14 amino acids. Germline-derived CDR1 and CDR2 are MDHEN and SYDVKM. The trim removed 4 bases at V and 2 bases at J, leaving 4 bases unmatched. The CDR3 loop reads CASSSGQRNYGYTF. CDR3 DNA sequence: TGTGCCAGCAGTTCGGGACAGCGAAACTATGGCTACACCTTC.

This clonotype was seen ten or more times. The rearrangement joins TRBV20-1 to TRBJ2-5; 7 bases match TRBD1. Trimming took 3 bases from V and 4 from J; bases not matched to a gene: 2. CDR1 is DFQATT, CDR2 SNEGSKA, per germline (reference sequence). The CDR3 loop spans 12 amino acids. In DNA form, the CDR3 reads TGCAGTGCTAGCCGACAGGGAGAGACCCAGTACTTC. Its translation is CSASRQGETQYF.

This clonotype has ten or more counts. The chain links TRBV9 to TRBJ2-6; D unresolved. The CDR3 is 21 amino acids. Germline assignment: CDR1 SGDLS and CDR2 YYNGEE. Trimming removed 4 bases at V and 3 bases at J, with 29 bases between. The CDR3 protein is CASSPRFEDGQVSGGANVLTF. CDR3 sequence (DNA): TGTGCCAGCAGCCCGCGTTTCGAGGATGGTCAGGTTTCGGGTGGGGCCAACGTCCTGACTTTC.

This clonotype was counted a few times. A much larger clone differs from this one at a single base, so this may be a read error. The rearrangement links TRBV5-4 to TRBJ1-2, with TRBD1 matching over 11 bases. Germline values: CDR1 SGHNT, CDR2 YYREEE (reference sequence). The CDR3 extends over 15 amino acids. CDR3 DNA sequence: TGTGCCAGCAGCTGGGGGGACAGGGGGAACTATGGCTACCCCTTC. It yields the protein CASSWGDRGNYGYPF. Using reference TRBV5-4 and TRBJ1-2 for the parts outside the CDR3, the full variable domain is ETGVTQSPTHLIKTRGQQVTLRCSSQSGHNTVSWYQQALGQGPQFIFQYYREEENGRGNFPPRFSGLQFPNYSSELNVNALELDDSALYLCASSWGDRGNYGYPFGSGTRLTVV.

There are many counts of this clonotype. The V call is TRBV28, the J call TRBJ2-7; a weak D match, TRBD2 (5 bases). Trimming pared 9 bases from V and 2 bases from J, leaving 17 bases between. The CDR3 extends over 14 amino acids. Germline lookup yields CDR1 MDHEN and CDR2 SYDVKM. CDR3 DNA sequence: TGTGCCAGTAAAGGCAGACTGCGGGCCTACGAGCAGTACTTC. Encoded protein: CASKGRLRAYEQYF.